Presented here are 27 T cell receptor beta chains from one specimen sequenced in a study of OX40 agonist ivuxolimab in advanced cancers. Assay used: immunoSEQ multiplex PCR; TCRdb lists only in-frame clones, some missing. The data contain more than 85,000 clones, 75% to 95% of them singletons. This specimen consisted of CD4+ or CD8+ T cells sorted from blood, obtained in a trial of the OX40 agonist ivuxolimab. Receptor source: an adult with an advanced solid tumor such as melanoma, head and neck, liver or kidney cancer.

The chain is built from TRBV7-2 and TRBJ2-7; 7 nucleotides match TRBD2. V dropped 1 base and J dropped 2; count of bases not matched to a gene: 5. The CDR3 spans 15 residues. Germline CDR1 is SGHTA and CDR2 is FQGNSA. The CDR3 DNA sequence: TGTGCCAGCAGCTTAGTCGGCGGGAGCCCCTACGAGCAGTACTTC. Translating gives CASSLVGGSPYEQYF. The complete variable domain, with remaining parts taken from reference TRBV7-2 and TRBJ2-7, reads GAGVSQSPSNKVTEKGKDVELRCDPISGHTALYWYRQSLGQGLEFLIYFQGNSAPDKSGLPSDRFSAERTGGSVSTLTIQRTQQEDSAVYLCASSLVGGSPYEQYFGPGTRLTVT.

The chain uses TRBV19 and TRBJ2-1, with 11 bases matching TRBD2. Trimming took 4 bases from V and 10 from J; bases not matched to a gene: 6. Germline V CDR1 and CDR2: LNHDA, SQIVND (reference sequence). The CDR3 spans 14 residues. CDR3 sequence (DNA): TGTGCCAGTAGTAATAGCGGGAGGGCCGGGGAGCAGTTCTTC. As protein: CASSNSGRAGEQFF. Supplemented by reference TRBV19 and TRBJ2-1, the full variable domain reads DGGITQSPKYLFRKEGQNVTLSCEQNLNHDAMYWYRQDPGQGLRLIYYSQIVNDFQKGDIAEGYSVSREKKESFPLTVTSAQKNPTAFYLCASSNSGRAGEQFFGPGTRLTVL.

The chain joins TRBV7-9 to TRBJ2-5, with 9 nucleotides matching TRBD2. The trim removed 3 bases at V and 4 bases at J, leaving 3 bases unmatched. Germline V gives CDR1 SEHNR, CDR2 FQNEAQ (reference sequence). CDR3 length: 14 amino acids. The CDR3 here is CASSLAGGIETQYF. The CDR3 coding sequence is TGTGCCAGCAGCTTGGCGGGAGGGATAGAGACCCAGTACTTC. Filled out from reference TRBV7-9 and TRBJ2-5, the complete variable domain reads DTGVSQNPRHKITKRGQNVTFRCDPISEHNRLYWYRQTLGQGPEFLTYFQNEAQLEKSRLLSDRFSAERPKGSFSTLEIQRTEQGDSAMYLCASSLAGGIETQYFGPGTRLLVL.

The rearrangement joins TRBV7-2 to TRBJ2-1, with 9 bases fitting TRBD2. Germline trimming cut 10 bases from V and 7 bases from J; bases unmatched to any gene: 23. The CDR3 sequence is 18 residues long. CDR1 is SGHTA and CDR2 is FQGNSA in the germline V gene. CDR3 sequence: CATSVESLAGDSNNEQFF. The CDR3 bases are TGTGCCACATCCGTGGAAAGCTTAGCGGGAGATAGTAATAATGAGCAGTTCTTC.

V is TRBV4-1 and J is TRBJ2-2, with 8 bases fitting TRBD1. This CDR3 contains 16 residues. After removal of 1 base from V and 6 bases from J, the junction contained 7 bases not matched to a gene. From germline, CDR1 is MGHRA and CDR2 YSYEKL. CDR3 nucleotide sequence: TGCGCCAGCAGCCAAGTCGGCAGGGGGCGCCCCGGGGAGCTGTTTTTT. Translation: CASSQVGRGRPGELFF.

This chain joins TRBV6-1 and TRBJ1-1, with D possibly being TRBD1 (5 bases). There are 13 residues in the CDR3. Trimming removed 4 bases from V and 9 bases from J, with 15 bases in between. Germline V lookup: CDR1 MNHNS, CDR2 SASEGT. In nucleotides, the CDR3 is TGTGCCAGCAGTGTGGGGGAAAGGGGAAAAGCTTTCTTT. This encodes CASSVGERGKAFF.

This sequence joins TRBV7-2 and TRBJ2-2, with TRBD1 identical over 7 bases. Germline values: CDR1 SGHTA, CDR2 FQGNSA. The CDR3 has 17 amino acids. V trimming: 3 bases; J trimming: 2 bases; junction bases outside the gene matches: 9. The CDR3 DNA sequence: TGTGCCAGCAGCTTTAAAGACAGGGTTCGCAACACCGGGGAGCTGTTTTTT. Its protein is CASSFKDRVRNTGELFF.

The chain is built from TRBV19 and TRBJ2-5; 8 bases fit TRBD2. CDR1 LNHDA and CDR2 SQIVND come from the germline V gene (reference sequence). The V segment lost 9 bases and the J segment 2 bases; nucleotides outside the gene matches: 11. The CDR3 covers 15 residues. The CDR3 protein is CASHRAGGPQETQYF. The CDR3, as DNA: TGTGCCAGCCACAGGGCGGGGGGCCCTCAAGAGACCCAGTACTTC.

The gene calls are TRBV1 and TRBJ1-5; the DNA was not compared with TRBD1, the D call given in the table. TRBV1 has pseudogene status. The length of the CDR3 is 11 residues. CDR3 amino acids: CTGQGDQPQHF. The CDR3 coding sequence is TGCACCGGACAGGGGGATCAGCCCCAGCATTTT.

This clone was recorded once. The rearrangement links TRBV15 to TRBJ2-7, with D perhaps matching TRBD1 (6 bases). V lost 0 bases, J lost 6 bases, and 9 bases lay in between. This CDR3 has 13 amino acids. Germline CDR1 is LNHNV and CDR2 is YYDKDF (reference sequence). The CDR3 DNA is TGTGCCACCAGCAGAGAAACAGGGCTCGAGCAGTACTTC. Amino acid sequence: CATSRETGLEQYF.

J is TRBJ2-1 and V is TRBV7-3, with 9 bases identical to TRBD2. CDR3 length equals 15 residues. CDR1 is SGHTA, CDR2 FQGTGA, per germline. J lost 9 bases, V lost 6 bases, and 12 bases had no gene match. The CDR3 nucleotides are TGTGCCAGCAGTCGAGGATCTAGCGGGAAGGGTGAGCAGTTCTTC. It yields the protein CASSRGSSGKGEQFF.

The V and J genes are TRBV28 and TRBJ1-5; 7 bases are a match to TRBD1. After removal of 5 bases from V and 2 bases from J, the junction contained 9 bases not matched to a gene. Germline V gives CDR1 MDHEN, CDR2 SYDVKM. The CDR3 extends over 16 amino acids. The CDR3 loop is CASSIRQGYGNQPQHF. DNA for the CDR3: TGTGCCAGCAGTATACGACAGGGATACGGCAATCAGCCCCAGCATTTT.

This chain uses TRBV28 with TRBJ1-1; D is ambiguous. V was clipped by 3 bases and J by 2 bases, with 13 bases between them. CDR3 length: 15 residues. Germline CDR1 reads MDHEN; CDR2 reads SYDVKM. The CDR3 region is CASSFAGWVNTEAFF. CDR3 sequence (DNA): TGTGCCAGCAGTTTCGCGGGGTGGGTTAACACTGAAGCTTTCTTT.

The genes are TRBV5-1 and TRBJ1-1; 10 positions match TRBD1. With V trimmed by 2 bases and J by 6 bases, 4 bases remained unmatched. CDR1 and CDR2 from the germline V gene are SGHRS and YFSETQ. The CDR3 consists of 14 residues. The CDR3 loop is CASSLGQGVPEAFF. Written as DNA, the CDR3 is TGCGCCAGCAGCTTAGGACAGGGGGTACCTGAAGCTTTCTTT.

As for this clone: The sample contains more than one DNA sequence encoding this CDR3. V gene TRBV5-1 combines with J gene TRBJ2-5; D may be TRBD1 or TRBD2 (6 bases each). Germline loops: CDR1 SGHRS, CDR2 YFSETQ. The V end was cut by 0 bases, the J end by 5 bases, with 8 bases between. CDR3 length: 13 amino acids. The CDR3 DNA follows: TGCGCCAGCAGCTTGGGAGGGGGGGAGACCCAGTACTTC. It translates to CASSLGGGETQYF.

V is TRBV2 and J is TRBJ2-7, with D maybe TRBD1 (6 bases). V gave up 6 bases and J gave up 4 bases, with 16 bases separating them. The CDR3 runs 14 residues. Germline CDR1 reads SNHLY; CDR2 reads FYNNEI. The CDR3 loop reads CASRRGRATYEQYF. In DNA form, the CDR3 reads TGTGCCAGCAGGAGGGGGAGAGCTACTTACGAGCAGTACTTC.

CDR3 nucleotide sequence: TGTGCCAGCAGCTTGACAGGATATACTAGCACAGATACGCAGTATTTT. This gives the protein CASSLTGYTSTDTQYF. The chain uses TRBV11-1 and TRBJ2-3, with D tentatively TRBD1 (6 bases). Germline V lookup: CDR1 SGHAT, CDR2 FQDESV (reference sequence). The CDR3 is made up of 16 amino acids. The germline V and J ends were trimmed by 3 bases and 0 bases, with 13 bases remaining between them. Full variable domain (rest looked up from reference TRBV11-1 and TRBJ2-3): EAEVAQSPRYKITEKSQAVAFWCDPISGHATLYWYRQILGQGPELLVQFQDESVVDDSQLPKDRFSAERLKGVDSTLKIQPAELGDSAMYLCASSLTGYTSTDTQYFGPGTRLTVL.

V is TRBV19 and J is TRBJ1-5; 9 bases match TRBD1. The junction had 12 bases not matched to a gene; V was cut back by 5 bases and J by 7 bases. The CDR3 has 16 amino acids. Germline V CDR1 and CDR2: LNHDA, SQIVND (reference sequence). In nucleotides, the CDR3 is TGTGCCAGTAGTGAGGGACAGGGCTTCTATTTGCAGCCCCAGCATTTT. Translating gives CASSEGQGFYLQPQHF.

The chain links TRBV6-5 to TRBJ1-3, with TRBD1 identical over 7 bases. In germline, CDR1 is MNHEY, CDR2 SVGAGI. V was pared by 6 bases and J by 6 bases, with 11 bases of the junction left unmatched. The CDR3 has 15 amino acids. The CDR3 sequence is CASSQRDSRKNTIYF. The CDR3 region has the DNA TGTGCCAGCAGCCAGCGGGACAGCCGTAAAAACACCATATATTTT.

V is TRBV2 and J is TRBJ1-5, with a possible D match to TRBD1 (6 bases). The germline V and J ends were trimmed by 5 bases and 5 bases, with 10 bases remaining between them. The CDR3 is 13 amino acids. In germline, CDR1 is SNHLY, CDR2 FYNNEI. CDR3 DNA sequence: TGTGCCAGCAGTCCGGACAGAGATCAGCCCCAGCATTTT. Translated, it gives CASSPDRDQPQHF.

The CDR3 sequence is CASSIQGMEETQYF. CDR3 sequence (DNA): TGTGCCAGTAGTATACAGGGGATGGAAGAGACCCAGTACTTC. The V and J genes are TRBV19 and TRBJ2-5, with D perhaps TRBD1 (6 bases). This CDR3 spans 14 amino acids. Trimming pared 2 bases from V and 3 bases from J, leaving 10 bases between. CDR1 is LNHDA and CDR2 is SQIVND in the germline V gene (reference sequence).

Here the CDR3 reads CASSFGANQPQHF. For the CDR3, the DNA is TGTGCCAGCAGTTTTGGGGCTAATCAGCCCCAGCATTTT. The J gene is TRBJ1-5, the V gene TRBV7-2; D might be TRBD1 (5 bases). CDR1 is SGHTA, CDR2 FQGNSA, per germline. The CDR3 length is 13 residues. V lost 6 bases and J 4 bases, leaving 10 bases between the germline ends. Drawing the rest from reference TRBV7-2 and TRBJ1-5, the complete variable domain is GAGVSQSPSNKVTEKGKDVELRCDPISGHTALYWYRQSLGQGLEFLIYFQGNSAPDKSGLPSDRFSAERTGGSVSTLTIQRTQQEDSAVYLCASSFGANQPQHFGDGTRLSIL.

The chain joins TRBV29-1 to TRBJ2-5; no clear D gene. Germline loops: CDR1 SQVTM, CDR2 ANQGSEA. The CDR3 is 11 residues long. V lost 4 bases to trimming and J lost 5 bases, with 8 bases between them. CDR3 sequence reads: CSVGRTETQYF. The CDR3 DNA reads TGCAGCGTTGGACGGACGGAGACCCAGTACTTC.

This chain connects TRBV7-2 to TRBJ1-1; D ambiguous. Trimming removed 5 bases at V and 0 bases at J, with 7 bases between. The germline V gene encodes CDR1 SGHTA and CDR2 FQGNSA. This CDR3 spans 13 amino acids. CDR3 nucleotide sequence: TGTGCCAGCAGCCTACGGATGAACACTGAAGCTTTCTTT. Encoded protein: CASSLRMNTEAFF.

The rearrangement links TRBV6-6 to TRBJ2-5; TRBD2 matches at 9 bases. Germline assignment: CDR1 MNHNY and CDR2 SVGAGI (reference sequence). The CDR3 loop spans 15 amino acids. Trimming removed 6 bases from V and 4 bases from J; junction bases left unmatched: 9. CDR3 protein: CASRPSGRPRETQYF. The CDR3 DNA reads as TGTGCCAGCAGGCCCAGCGGGAGGCCGAGAGAGACCCAGTACTTC.

The count of this clone is one. The rearrangement links TRBV28 to TRBJ2-7; D gene ambiguous. V lost 4 bases and J 8 bases, leaving 9 bases between the germline ends. Germline values: CDR1 MDHEN, CDR2 SYDVKM. There are 11 residues in the CDR3. The CDR3 sequence is CASSWTEQQYF. Here the CDR3 DNA reads TGTGCCAGCAGTTGGACCGAACAGCAGTACTTC. Full variable domain (remainder filled in from reference TRBV28 and TRBJ2-7): DVKVTQSSRYLVKRTGEKVFLECVQDMDHENMFWYRQDPGLGLRLIYFSYDVKMKEKGDIPEGYSVSREKKERFSLILESASTNQTSMYLCASSWTEQQYFGPGTRLTVT.

This clone came up once. CDR3 coding DNA: TGTGCCAGCAGTTCCCCTGCCGGGACAGGGGGAGAAGAGACCCAGTACTTC. Protein product: CASSSPAGTGGEETQYF. The J gene is TRBJ2-5, the V gene TRBV28; 11 bases align to TRBD1. V was clipped by 4 bases and J by 3 bases; unmatched bases: 10. This CDR3 region has 17 residues. Germline CDR1 is MDHEN and CDR2 is SYDVKM.